Shown below are 13 T cell receptor beta chains from a single sample sequenced in a study of spatial heterogeneity in lung cancer. Stated time point: sample taken at primary tumor resection. Unsorted whole RNA of tumor, nontumor lung or frozen PBMC was sequenced. TCRdb re-analysed the 5' RACE reads in MiXCR, keeping a single row per CDR3 protein. The sample contains 65,000 to 85,000 distinct CDR3 sequences, under 25% of which appear only once. Sequenced here: PBMCs, sampled at surgery. The receptors stem from a male donor with early-stage non-small cell lung cancer.

The chain carries TRBV25-1 and TRBJ2-3; weak D call: TRBD2 (5 bases). Per the germline V gene, CDR1 is MGHDK and CDR2 is SYGVNS. The CDR3 extends over 16 amino acids. Trimming took off 0 bases at V and 6 bases at J, with 16 bases between the two ends. In DNA form, the CDR3 reads TGTGCCAGCAGTGAATATCGGGATAGCGCCCGTGATACGCAGTATTTT. Protein: CASSEYRDSARDTQYF.

The chain has TRBV19 and TRBJ1-2, with D hard to call. In germline, CDR1 is LNHDA, CDR2 SQIVND (reference sequence). The CDR3 has 12 amino acids. V was trimmed by 3 bases and J by 5 bases, leaving 7 bases between them. CDR3 protein: CASSISGYGYTF. CDR3 nucleotide sequence: TGTGCCAGTAGTATTTCAGGATATGGCTACACCTTC.

This clonotype was counted between two and nine times. The chain uses TRBV7-2 and TRBJ2-5; 10 nucleotides agree with TRBD2. Trimming cost V 5 bases and J 4 bases; bases outside gene matches: 13. Per germline, CDR1 SGHTA and CDR2 FQGNSA. The CDR3 runs to 17 residues. The CDR3 sequence: CASSPRTSGVLGETQYF. The CDR3 nucleotides are TGTGCCAGCAGCCCGAGGACTAGCGGAGTTTTGGGAGAGACCCAGTACTTC.

This clonotype was recorded many times. This sequence joins TRBV4-3 and TRBJ1-2; no firm D call. V shed 1 base and J shed 0 bases, with 9 bases lying between them. Germline V gene sequence: CDR1 LGHNA, CDR2 YSLEER. This CDR3 has 15 residues. The CDR3, as DNA: TGCGCCAGCAGCCAAGCCGGTTTAGCTAACTATGGCTACACCTTC. Translating gives CASSQAGLANYGYTF.

This clonotype was seen a few times. The CDR3 here is CASSSRLPGVGTGELFF. The CDR3 bases are TGTGCCAGCAGTTCCCGCCTCCCGGGAGTAGGCACCGGGGAGCTGTTTTTT. The chain couples TRBV28 to TRBJ2-2; TRBD2 might be the D (6 bases). The CDR3 runs to 17 residues. V shed 4 bases and J shed 4 bases, with 19 bases lying between them. Germline V gene lookup returns CDR1 MDHEN and CDR2 SYDVKM.

In its sample, this clonotype was seen a few times. This chain links TRBV7-9 with TRBJ1-5; 10 nucleotides agree with TRBD1. Germline loops: CDR1 SEHNR, CDR2 FQNEAQ (reference sequence). V was pared by 5 bases and J by 5 bases, with 6 bases of the junction left unmatched. CDR3 size: 15 residues. This CDR3 reads CASSPTGGSDQPQHF. CDR3 sequence (DNA): TGTGCCAGCAGCCCGACAGGGGGCTCGGATCAGCCCCAGCATTTT.

The chain couples TRBV11-3 to TRBJ2-7, with D possibly being TRBD1 (6 bases). The germline V and J ends were trimmed by 5 bases and 6 bases, with 11 bases remaining between them. Germline V gene lookup returns CDR1 SGHNT and CDR2 YENEEA. The CDR3 spans 12 residues. For the CDR3, the DNA is TGTGCCAGCAGCGTACAGGGCTCCGAGCAGTACTTC. Encoded protein: CASSVQGSEQYF.

The chain couples TRBV11-2 to TRBJ2-3; no definite D call. The length of the CDR3 is 12 residues. The germline gives CDR1 SGHAT, CDR2 FQNNGV. Trimming shortened V by 4 bases and J by 8 bases, and 10 bases separated the two germline ends. The CDR3 is CASSSRSLTQYF. In DNA, the CDR3 is TGTGCCAGCAGCTCCCGCTCTCTTACGCAGTATTTT.

This clonotype was seen more than once but under ten times. This chain uses TRBV28 with TRBJ2-5; 9 bases match TRBD1. The germline CDR1 and CDR2 sequences are MDHEN and SYDVKM. The CDR3 has 15 residues. Trimming took 6 bases from V and 4 from J; bases not matched to a gene: 9. The CDR3 is CASSPPGQGGETQYF. The CDR3 bases are TGTGCCAGCAGCCCCCCGGGACAGGGAGGAGAGACCCAGTACTTC.

Worth noting for this clonotype: This may be a read error: a much more frequent sequence differs by one nucleotide. This CDR3 reads CACSLGGSEQYF. For the CDR3, the DNA is TGTGCCTGCAGCCTCGGGGGGTCCGAGCAGTACTTC. J is TRBJ2-7 and V is TRBV7-2; 7 bases match TRBD2. CDR1 and CDR2 (germline): SGHTA, FQGNSA. The CDR3 contains 12 residues.

The chain's CDR3 is CSAGVIGTDNEQFF. The DNA for the CDR3 is TGCAGTGCTGGGGTCATCGGGACAGACAATGAGCAGTTCTTC. The genes are TRBV20-1 and TRBJ2-1, with 7 bases aligning to TRBD1. Trimming took 5 bases from V and 5 from J; bases not matched to a gene: 9. The length of the CDR3 is 14 residues. Germline V CDR1 and CDR2: DFQATT, SNEGSKA (reference sequence).

This clonotype came up many times. The J gene is TRBJ2-7, the V gene TRBV28; 7 nucleotides line up with TRBD1. The CDR3 has 14 residues. The V gene end was trimmed by 5 bases and the J gene end by 6 bases; junction bases not matched to a gene: 10. Germline-derived CDR1 and CDR2 are MDHEN and SYDVKM. The CDR3 reads CASSPSGQPLEQYF. The CDR3 region has the DNA TGTGCCAGCAGTCCGTCGGGACAGCCCCTCGAGCAGTACTTC.

This clonotype was detected only a few times. The J gene is TRBJ2-2, the V gene TRBV7-9; a possible D gene is TRBD1 (5 bases). Per the germline V gene, CDR1 is SEHNR and CDR2 is FQNEAQ (reference sequence). V was shortened by 5 bases and J by 2 bases, with 12 bases between the two germline ends. The CDR3 contains 15 residues. DNA for the CDR3: TGTGCCAGCAGCCCCCGACAGATTAACACCGGGGAGCTGTTTTTT. It codes for CASSPRQINTGELFF.